Below, one T cell receptor beta chain is given with its context. V was pared by 3 bases and J by 11 bases, with 11 bases between. In germline, CDR1 is MNHEY, CDR2 SMNVEV (reference sequence). The CDR3 runs to 13 residues. The data were taken from a study of a mutant IDH1 vaccine in newly diagnosed glioma. Profiling relied on immunoSEQ multiplex PCR, and the TCRdb table lists in-frame clones only, not all of them. This sample yields about 34,000 clones, of which about three quarters are seen a single time; roughly 8.9% belongs to the top ten. Described time point: baseline, week 1 (first vaccination visit). Treatment here: pre-vaccination baseline after standard-of-care therapy.

Sample: peripheral blood mononuclear cells (PBMCs), taken from a glioma patient treated with radiotherapy, temozolomide or both. The rearrangement joins TRBV27 to TRBJ1-6; D is unresolved. The sequence came from a man in his fifties with glioma. Some clones in this sample may be carry-over from other donors' samples. For the CDR3, the DNA is TGTGCCAGCAGTTTCGCGAGCTTCACACCCCTCCACTTT. Its protein product is CASSFASFTPLHF.